The present entry profiles one T cell receptor beta chain with its context. This clonotype was found a few times. Its antigen has not been determined. A much more abundant neighbour one base away suggests this may be a read error. The data were obtained in a study of blood T cells in healthy people across ages (dated by TCRdb to between 2015 and 2016). Looking at the study overall: Template switching captured roughly one uniquely barcoded TCR beta cDNA molecule per two T cells in model experiments. The donors were split into four age groups: young (average around 17 years), middle-aged (39), aged (approximately 60) and long-lived (82). Age-related changes in TCR beta repertoire diversity were measured in the study by deep sequencing normalized with unique cDNA molecular identifiers. For two donors (one aged 18 to 30 and one aged 80 or older), the study analyzed two additional independent replicas of 1 million unique cDNA reads from the same blood draw. Donors of different ages were randomly distributed across sequencing lanes to avoid experimental bias.

The donors were 40 or so Caucasian individuals from Russia, aged about 6 to 95 years, who were systemically healthy. Approximately 9.3 milliliters of peripheral blood were collected from each donor into EDTA-treated Vacutainer tubes. Ficoll-Paque density-gradient centrifugation was used to isolate PBMCs, with at least 7 million obtained per sample. Trizol reagent was used to extract total RNA from PBMCs, with at least 5 micrograms per sample. Naive CD45RAhigh/CD27high T cell percentages were measured by flow cytometry on a PBMC aliquot from every donor. Based on the germline V gene (reference sequence), the CDR1 and CDR2 sequences are SEHNR and FQNEAQ. V is cut by 4 bases and J by 5 bases, and the space between the germline ends is 16 bases. There are 15 amino acids in the CDR3, from cysteine to phenylalanine inclusive. Only the CDR3 portion is preserved as DNA: 45 bases, with reading frame beginning at the first base.

What the authors observed across the whole study: There was a strong correlation between observed TCR beta diversity and the percentage of naive T cells measured by flow cytometry. Compared with the aged group, more naive CD4+ T cells, fewer expanded clones and increased TCR diversity were shown by the long-lived group, suggesting age selection. Conclusive comparison of naive and antigen-experienced compartments was prevented by the profiling of bulk unsorted PBMCs. Observed TCR beta diversity per million T cells fell roughly linearly with age, and a significant reduction was already apparent by age roughly 41. The CMV infection status of donors was not known, potentially confounding age-related changes in expanded clonotypes. Estimates of total diversity based on one million sequenced T cells were regarded as lower bounds and as underestimates.

Receptor amplification or capture employed 5' RACE. Sequencing was performed on an Illumina HiSeq 2500. The second PCR ran for about 6 to 11 cycles and used a J-beta primer mix along with a sample-barcoded 5' primer. Each TCR beta cDNA molecule received a unique molecular identifier from a template-switch 5' adaptor carrying 12 random nucleotides. At least 2.5 million CDR3-containing paired-end reads were obtained from each sample. First-strand cDNA was synthesized from all RNA with the Mint cDNA synthesis kit, primed by a TRBC-specific oligonucleotide. Following uracil-DNA glycosylase treatment, all cDNA underwent a first 18-cycle PCR with the universal primers M1SS and BC2_uni_R. From the authors' description of their analysis: For normalization, 1 million high-quality reads were randomly selected from each sample, with every read carrying a distinct molecular identifier. Reads sharing molecular identifiers were discarded rather than binned into consensus sequences. CDR3 identification, clonotype clustering and error correction used MiTCR with a Q25 quality threshold and the strictest error-elimination algorithm. Lower-bound total TCR beta diversity was estimated with a nonparametric unseen species model using Euler transformation. TCRdb applied fastp at Q25 and MiXCR to the public reads, then kept only in-frame beta chains. Rows are unified per CDR3 protein, each entry keeping the most common DNA and genes. The V and J calls shown here were made by TCRdb, not taken from the authors' results. The sample table contains more than 1.4 million distinct CDR3 sequences; only one count was recorded for 42% of them. Roughly 8.2% of the sample is held by the ten biggest clonotypes.

Sequenced material: blood. The sequence is built from TRBV7-9 and TRBJ2-3, with the D call tentatively TRBD1 or TRBD2, each fitting 6 bases. The TCR sequence derives from a woman aged 18-29 years in good health. The base sequence is TGTGCCAGCAGCTGTCTCAAAGGGGGAGGAGATACGCAGTATTTT. Translated, this gives CASSCLKGGGDTQYF.